The 15 T cell receptor beta chains below come from one sample, sequenced in a study of PD-L1 blockade in urothelial cancer. Data came from immunoSEQ multiplex PCR; TCRdb stores just in-frame clones and leaves some out. This sample has 70,000 to 100,000 clones, with roughly 84% found just once. The time point here: pretreatment peripheral blood. The specimen comprised PBMCs, sampled around atezolizumab (anti-PD-L1) treatment. These receptors all stem from a man in his 60s with urothelial cancer.

The rearrangement joins TRBV30 to TRBJ1-2; no reliable D call. Trimming cost V 4 bases and J 4 bases, with 10 bases left between them. The CDR3 sequence is 12 residues long. Germline V gene sequence: CDR1 GTSNPN, CDR2 SVGIG (reference sequence). The CDR3 region has the DNA TGTGCCTGGACATTGGGCCCCTATGGCTACACCTTC. Residues: CAWTLGPYGYTF.

V and J are TRBV6-5 and TRBJ2-2; possible D gene TRBD2, 5 bases. Between the trimmed V and J ends, which lost 9 bases and 6 bases, there was a span of 20 bases. The CDR3 extends over 15 amino acids. The V gene's germline CDR1 is MNHEY and CDR2 SVGAGI. The CDR3 loop is CASALRAGKAGELFF. The DNA of the CDR3 is TGTGCCAGTGCCCTTCGGGCGGGCAAGGCCGGGGAGCTGTTTTTT.

This clone has only a few counts. In DNA, the CDR3 is TGTGCCAGCAGCGCCATTTTCCGGGACAGGGGGAACAGCTCCTACGAGCAGTACTTC. Translated, it gives CASSAIFRDRGNSSYEQYF. The V gene is TRBV21-1, the J gene TRBJ2-7; the table names TRBD1, a call not compared with the DNA. TRBV21-1 is listed as a pseudogene. CDR3 size: 19 residues.

The chain couples TRBV9 to TRBJ2-6; possibly TRBD1 for D (5 bases). Trimming removed 4 bases at V and 2 bases at J, with 10 bases between. CDR1 is SGDLS, CDR2 YYNGEE, per germline. The CDR3 contains 15 residues. This CDR3 is CASSPTGAGANVLTF. CDR3 sequence (DNA): TGTGCCAGCAGCCCTACAGGAGCTGGGGCCAACGTCCTGACTTTC.

This sequence joins TRBV4-3 and TRBJ2-2; tentatively, D is TRBD2 (6 bases). CDR3 length: 15 residues. The germline V gene has CDR1 LGHNA and CDR2 YSLEER. Trimming took 0 bases from V and 7 from J, leaving 12 bases between them. The CDR3 nucleotides read TGCGCCAGCAGCCAAGATCCCTCGGGGGACGGGGAGCTGTTTTTT. Translation gives CASSQDPSGDGELFF.

The chain has TRBV6-5 and TRBJ2-7; TRBD1 matches 8 bases. The CDR3 runs to 15 residues. The germline V gene has CDR1 MNHEY and CDR2 SVGAGI. Trimming removed 6 bases from V and 1 base from J; junction bases left unmatched: 8. The CDR3 is CASRRTGGNSYEQYF. The CDR3 DNA reads as TGTGCCAGCAGGCGCACAGGGGGAAATTCCTACGAGCAGTACTTC.

The chain employs TRBV5-5 and TRBJ1-2; 8 nucleotides align to TRBD1. The CDR3 runs to 15 residues. Germline values: CDR1 SGHKS, CDR2 YYEKEE (reference sequence). The V gene end was trimmed by 0 bases and the J gene end by 8 bases; junction bases not matched to a gene: 9. CDR3 sequence: CASSLAPGRGHGYTF. DNA for the CDR3: TGTGCCAGCAGCTTGGCCCCCGGCAGGGGGCACGGCTACACCTTC.

The chain is built from TRBV9 and TRBJ2-7; the D gene is possibly TRBD1 (5 bases). The CDR3 extends over 14 amino acids. Germline CDR1 SGDLS, CDR2 YYNGEE. V was shortened by 3 bases and J by 0 bases, with 10 bases between the two germline ends. Here the CDR3 reads CASSAWGSSYEQYF. The CDR3 bases are TGTGCCAGCAGCGCCTGGGGCAGCTCCTACGAGCAGTACTTC.

This rearrangement joins TRBV5-1 to TRBJ1-1; weak D call: TRBD1 (6 bases). The V end lost 3 bases, the J end lost 2 bases, and 11 bases lay between the germline ends. This CDR3 contains 14 residues. The germline gives CDR1 SGHRS, CDR2 YFSETQ. The CDR3 region is CASSSTGLNTEAFF. The DNA of the CDR3 is TGCGCCAGCAGCTCGACAGGACTCAACACTGAAGCTTTCTTT.

V is TRBV30 and J is TRBJ1-3; D not resolved. This CDR3 region has 14 residues. CDR1 is GTSNPN and CDR2 is SVGIG in the germline V gene (reference sequence). V lost 8 bases to trimming and J lost 4 bases, with 18 bases between them. Here the CDR3 DNA reads TGTGCCCTGGAGGCTAGGTCGGAAGGAAACACCATATATTTT. This codes for CALEARSEGNTIYF.

This chain joins TRBV6-1 and TRBJ2-2, with 9 bases aligning to TRBD1. The CDR3 runs 14 residues. CDR1 and CDR2 (germline): MNHNS, SASEGT. Trimming cost V 7 bases and J 3 bases; bases outside gene matches: 3. Here the CDR3 reads CASKGQGDTGELFF. The CDR3 DNA follows: TGTGCCAGCAAGGGACAGGGAGACACCGGGGAGCTGTTTTTT.

The genes are TRBV27 and TRBJ1-1; D is possibly TRBD1 (5 bases). The CDR3 is 13 amino acids. The germline CDR1 and CDR2 sequences are MNHEY and SMNVEV (reference sequence). V gave up 1 base and J gave up 4 bases, with 7 bases separating them. In nucleotides, the CDR3 is TGTGCCAGCAGTTTATACAGGAGCACTGAAGCTTTCTTT. Translation gives CASSLYRSTEAFF.

The gene calls are TRBV7-6 and TRBJ2-1; 9 nucleotides match TRBD2. The CDR3 covers 17 residues. CDR1 and CDR2 from the germline V gene are SGHVS and FNYEAQ. Germline trimming cut 0 bases from V and 3 bases from J; bases unmatched to any gene: 6. In DNA, the CDR3 is TGTGCCAGCAGCTTAGCGAGCACTAGCGGGCGCTACAATGAGCAGTTCTTC. This encodes CASSLASTSGRYNEQFF.

The V call is TRBV5-4, the J call TRBJ2-3, with TRBD2 matching over 9 bases. Germline CDR1 and CDR2: SGHNT and YYREEE (reference sequence). V shed 0 bases, J shed 8 bases, and the junction held 4 bases outside the gene matches. The CDR3 has 14 residues. Here the CDR3 DNA reads TGTGCCAGCAGCTTGGGGCGGGGGGGCGTTACGCAGTATTTT. This gives the protein CASSLGRGGVTQYF.

The gene calls are TRBV9 and TRBJ1-1, with D uncertain. CDR3 length: 15 residues. Germline CDR1 reads SGDLS; CDR2 reads YYNGEE. V dropped 1 base and J dropped 2 bases, with 12 bases sitting between them. The CDR3 sequence: CASSVLTQLNTEAFF. The DNA for the CDR3 is TGTGCCAGCAGCGTATTAACACAGCTAAACACTGAAGCTTTCTTT.